This paragraph reports one TCR beta chain. Its specificity is unknown. TCRdb independently ran MiXCR on the reads; one entry per CDR3 protein. This table has under 850,000 distinct CDR3 sequences, roughly 36% appearing once. The source of the sample is a study of T cell repertoires in cytomegalovirus infection. Across the study: Selection of CMV epitopes for the study included recently identified HLA-C-restricted and well-studied HLA-B-restricted ones.

From germline, CDR1 is SNHLY and CDR2 FYNNEI. This CDR3 is built from 13 residues. V was trimmed by 7 bases and J by 3 bases, leaving 12 bases between them. The study, taken as a whole, reports: Across the ex vivo response, the dominant clonotypes were HLA-C-restricted CMV-specific TCR beta clonotypes.

This TCR derives from a human donor in good health (CMV status not recorded). Some clones in this sample may be carry-over from other donors' samples. Specimen: cultured PBMCs, collected from culture after CMV antigen stimulation. V usage is TRBV2 and J usage is TRBJ1-1, with D unresolved. CDR3 sequence reads: CASKGPQYTEAFF. DNA of the CDR3: TGTGCCAGCAAGGGCCCCCAGTACACTGAAGCTTTCTTT.